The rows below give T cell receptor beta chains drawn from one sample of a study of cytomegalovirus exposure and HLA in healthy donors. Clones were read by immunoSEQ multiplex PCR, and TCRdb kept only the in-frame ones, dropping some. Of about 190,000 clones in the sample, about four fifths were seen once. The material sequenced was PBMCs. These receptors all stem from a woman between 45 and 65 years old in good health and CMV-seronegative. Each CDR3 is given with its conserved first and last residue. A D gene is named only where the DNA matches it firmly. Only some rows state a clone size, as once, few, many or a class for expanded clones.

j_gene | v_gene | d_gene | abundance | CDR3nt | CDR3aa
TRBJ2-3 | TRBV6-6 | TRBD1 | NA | TGTGCCAGCAGCTCTACAGGGGGGACAGATACGCAGTATTTT | CASSSTGGTDTQYF
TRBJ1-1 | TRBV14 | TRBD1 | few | TGTGCCAGCAGCCAACTGACAGGGGCGAACACTGAAGCTTTCTTT | CASSQLTGANTEAFF
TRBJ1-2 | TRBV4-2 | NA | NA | TGTGCCAGCAGCTCCGACCGACTCGGGGGAGGCTACACCTTC | CASSSDRLGGGYTF
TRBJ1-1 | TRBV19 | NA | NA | TGTGCCAGTAGTATGGGGGGGAGCACTGAAGCTTTCTTT | CASSMGGSTEAFF
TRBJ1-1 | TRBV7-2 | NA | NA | TGTGCCAGCAGCTTAGAATCTGGTAGTGAAGCTTTCTTT | CASSLESGSEAFF
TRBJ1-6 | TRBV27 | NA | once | TGTGCCAGCAGTCCCACTTTTTCCCTAGGTTCACCCCTCCACTTT | CASSPTFSLGSPLHF
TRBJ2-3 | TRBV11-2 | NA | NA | TGTGCCAGCAGCCTGACGGTGGCGGGACTTCGCACAGATACGCAGTATTTT | CASSLTVAGLRTDTQYF
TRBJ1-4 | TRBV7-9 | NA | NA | TGTGCCAGCAGCGAGGCAGTGTCTAATGAAAAACTGTTTTTT | CASSEAVSNEKLFF
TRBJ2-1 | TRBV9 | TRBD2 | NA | TGTGCCAGCAGCGGCGGGGCAATCCTAGCGGGGAGTTACAATGAGCAGTTCTTC | CASSGGAILAGSYNEQFF
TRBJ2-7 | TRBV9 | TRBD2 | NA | TGTGCCAGCAGCGGACTAGCGGGAGGGCCAGACGAGCAGTACTTC | CASSGLAGGPDEQYF
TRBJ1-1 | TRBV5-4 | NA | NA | TGTGCCAGCAGCTTGGAGTCCTCTGGGCGCACTGAAGCTTTCTTT | CASSLESSGRTEAFF
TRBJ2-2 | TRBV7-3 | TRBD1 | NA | TGTGCCAGCAGCTTAGGAGACAGGGGGCTGGCCGGGGAGCTGTTTTTT | CASSLGDRGLAGELFF
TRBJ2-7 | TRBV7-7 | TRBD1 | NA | TGTGCTAGCAGCAAAGGACAGGGGACACCCTACGAGCAGTACTTC | CASSKGQGTPYEQYF
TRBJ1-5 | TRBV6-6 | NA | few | TGTGCCAGCTCCGGGGATCAGCCCCAGCATTTT | CASSGDQPQHF
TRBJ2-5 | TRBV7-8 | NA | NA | TGTGCCAGCAGCCCGGGACTCCCAACCTTCGGAGAGACCCAGTACTTC | CASSPGLPTFGETQYF
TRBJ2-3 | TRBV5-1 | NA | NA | TGCGCCAGCAGCAGGGGGGGCGGGACAGATACGCAGTATTTT | CASSRGGGTDTQYF
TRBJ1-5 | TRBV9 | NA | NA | TGTGCCAGCAGCGTAGGTTCCCAGGTCAGGGCGGGGGCAAGCAATCAGCCCCAGCATTTT | CASSVGSQVRAGASNQPQHF
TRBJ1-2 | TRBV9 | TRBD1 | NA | TGTGCCAGCAGCGTAGAGGGACAGGGGCACTATGGCTACACCTTC | CASSVEGQGHYGYTF
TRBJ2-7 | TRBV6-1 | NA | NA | TGTGCCAGCAGTGAAGCGCTTCAGGGACTCTACGAGCAGTACTTC | CASSEALQGLYEQYF
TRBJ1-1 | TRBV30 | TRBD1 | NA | TGTGCCTGGAGCGAAGTGGGACAGGGGGCGGGTTTCACTGAAGCTTTCTTT | CAWSEVGQGAGFTEAFF
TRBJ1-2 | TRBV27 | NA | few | TGTGCCAGCAGTTTTAGCGGCTACACCTTC | CASSFSGYTF
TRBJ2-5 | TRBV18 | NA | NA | TGTGCCAGCTCACCAGCGGAGACCCAGTACTTC | CASSPAETQYF
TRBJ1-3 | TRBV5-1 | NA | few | TGCGCCAGCAGCAGCCAGGGAGGAAACACCATATATTTT | CASSSQGGNTIYF
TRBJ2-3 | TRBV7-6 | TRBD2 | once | TGTGCCAGCAGCTTAGTGGGACTAGCGGGGGGATACACAGATACGCAGTATTTT | CASSLVGLAGGYTDTQYF
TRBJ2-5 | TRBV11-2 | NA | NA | TGTGCCAGCAGCCCCGCGGGAAGACAAGAGACCCAGTACTTC | CASSPAGRQETQYF
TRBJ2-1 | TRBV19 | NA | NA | TGTGCCAGTAGCCTACAGGGCGTGAGGTACAATGAGCAGTTCTTC | CASSLQGVRYNEQFF
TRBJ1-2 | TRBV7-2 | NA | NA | TGTGCCAGCAGCCTCGACAGCGACTATGGCTACACCTTC | CASSLDSDYGYTF
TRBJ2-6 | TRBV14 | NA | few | TGTGCCAGCAGCCGCCTCAGGCCTTTAAACTCTGGGGCCAACGTCCTGACTTTC | CASSRLRPLNSGANVLTF
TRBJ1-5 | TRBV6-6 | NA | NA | TGTGCCAGCAACTCCCTTAGGGGGCCCCAGCATTTT | CASNSLRGPQHF
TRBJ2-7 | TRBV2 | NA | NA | TGTGCCAGCAGTAGCCAAGGGACTGGCAGCCTCTACGAGCAGTACTTC | CASSSQGTGSLYEQYF
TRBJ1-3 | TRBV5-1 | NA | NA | TGCGCCAGCAGCTGGGACAACTCTGGAAACACCATATATTTT | CASSWDNSGNTIYF
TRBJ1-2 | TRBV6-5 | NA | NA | TGTGCCAGCAGGAAAACAGGGAGTGGCTACACCTTC | CASRKTGSGYTF
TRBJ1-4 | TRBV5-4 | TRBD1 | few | TGTGCCAGCAGCCGGCGGCAGGGGGGTGAAAAACTGTTTTTT | CASSRRQGGEKLFF
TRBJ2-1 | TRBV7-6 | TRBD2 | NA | TGTGCCAGCAGCTCCCGACTAGCGGGGGGCCTCAATGAGCAGTTCTTC | CASSSRLAGGLNEQFF
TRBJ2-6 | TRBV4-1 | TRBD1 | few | TGCGCCAGCAGCCAAGATCCCACCGGGACAGGGTTCTCTGGGGCCAACGTCCTGACTTTC | CASSQDPTGTGFSGANVLTF
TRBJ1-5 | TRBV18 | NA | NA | TGTGCCAGCTCACCTGACTCGGCAGTCAATCAGCCCCAGCATTTT | CASSPDSAVNQPQHF
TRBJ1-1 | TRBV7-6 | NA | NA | TGTGCCAGCAGCTTAGGTCTGGGGCTTCGCACTGAAGCTTTCTTT | CASSLGLGLRTEAFF
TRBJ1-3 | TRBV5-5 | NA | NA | TGTGCCAGCAGCTTGACAGTCGGAAACACCATATATTTT | CASSLTVGNTIYF
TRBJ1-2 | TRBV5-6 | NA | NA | TGTGCCAGCAGCTTGATACAGAATCCTAACTATGGCTACACCTTC | CASSLIQNPNYGYTF
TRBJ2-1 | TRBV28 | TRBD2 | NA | TGTGCCAGCACCCCAACCAAGGGACTAGCGGGGGAGCAGTTCTTC | CASTPTKGLAGEQFF
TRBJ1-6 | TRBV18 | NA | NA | TGTGCCAGCTCACCCCTGTCACTCGGAGGGCACGATAATTCACCCCTCCACTTT | CASSPLSLGGHDNSPLHF
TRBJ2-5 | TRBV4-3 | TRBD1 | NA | TGCGCCAGCAGCCATGGACAGGGGATAGCGGAGACCCAGTACTTC | CASSHGQGIAETQYF
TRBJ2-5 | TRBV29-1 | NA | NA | TGTAGCGTTGACTCTCGGGGGGCAGGTGGGGCGCTGGAGACCCAGTACTTC | CSVDSRGAGGALETQYF
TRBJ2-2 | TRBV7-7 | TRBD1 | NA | TGTGCTAGCAGCCCACGTAGGGGACAGACATACACCGGGGAGCTGTTTTTT | CASSPRRGQTYTGELFF
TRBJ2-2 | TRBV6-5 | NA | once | TGTGCCAGCAGTTACCGTGGACAGACCGGGGAGCTGTTTTTT | CASSYRGQTGELFF
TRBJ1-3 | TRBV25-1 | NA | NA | TGTGCCAGCAGGGGGGGGGCGCCTGGAAACACCATATATTTT | CASRGGAPGNTIYF
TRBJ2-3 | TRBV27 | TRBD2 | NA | TGTGCCAGCAGTCGGCGGACTAGCGGGAGAATAGATACGCAGTATTTT | CASSRRTSGRIDTQYF
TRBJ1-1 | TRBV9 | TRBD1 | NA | TGTGCCAGCAGCGTTCTACCGGGACAGGGGAACACTGAAGCTTTCTTT | CASSVLPGQGNTEAFF
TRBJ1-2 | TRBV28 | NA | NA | TGTGCCAGCAGTTCGCCGGGAGATAACTATGGCTACACCTTC | CASSSPGDNYGYTF